This T cell receptor beta chain appears in the sequencing data of a study of cytomegalovirus exposure and HLA in healthy donors. Across the study: Within the Caucasian-associated ancestry cluster were about 81% of the approximately 400 genotyped donors. Notes on the study in general: Analyzed later, association rates of TCRs varied across HLA loci, with DRB1 most and HLA-C fewest.

As for this clone: Its antigen is undetermined.

Vbeta (60) and Jbeta (13) primers were used in the PCR. Profiled with immunoSEQ multiplex PCR; TCRdb holds only in-frame clones, not every one. The sample shows 100,000 or so clones, about 70% of them seen only once. Sampled while nominally healthy, donors likely had unrecorded immune exposures. After removal of 0 bases from V and 6 bases from J, the junction contained 8 bases not matched to a gene. Germline CDR1 reads SGHDT; CDR2 reads YYEEEE. This CDR3 has 16 amino acids. This chain joins TRBV5-6 and TRBJ2-1, with TRBD2 identical over 8 bases. Sequenced input: PBMCs. The TCR comes from a human donor in good health. The CDR3 loop is CASSLEGTSGANEQFF. CDR3 nucleotide sequence: TGTGCCAGCAGCTTGGAAGGGACTAGTGGGGCCAATGAGCAGTTCTTC.